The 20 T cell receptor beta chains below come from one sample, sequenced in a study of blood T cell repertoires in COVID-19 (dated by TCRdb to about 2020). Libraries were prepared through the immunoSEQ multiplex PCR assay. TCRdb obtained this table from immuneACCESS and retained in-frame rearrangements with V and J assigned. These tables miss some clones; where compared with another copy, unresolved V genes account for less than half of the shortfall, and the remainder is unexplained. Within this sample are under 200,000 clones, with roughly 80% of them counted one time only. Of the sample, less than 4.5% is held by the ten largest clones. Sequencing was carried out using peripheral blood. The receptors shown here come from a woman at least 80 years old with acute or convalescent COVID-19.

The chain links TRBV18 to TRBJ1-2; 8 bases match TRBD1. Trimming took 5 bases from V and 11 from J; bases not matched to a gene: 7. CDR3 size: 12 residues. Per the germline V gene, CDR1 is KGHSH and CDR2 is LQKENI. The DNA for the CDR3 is TGTGCCAGCTCAGTTGGACAGGGATGGTACACCTTC. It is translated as CASSVGQGWYTF.

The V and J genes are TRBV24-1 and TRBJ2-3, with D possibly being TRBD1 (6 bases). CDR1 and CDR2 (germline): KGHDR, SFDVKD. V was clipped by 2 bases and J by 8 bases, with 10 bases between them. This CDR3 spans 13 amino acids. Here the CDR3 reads CATSDSWDTTQYF. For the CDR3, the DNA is TGTGCCACCAGTGATTCGTGGGACACTACGCAGTATTTT.

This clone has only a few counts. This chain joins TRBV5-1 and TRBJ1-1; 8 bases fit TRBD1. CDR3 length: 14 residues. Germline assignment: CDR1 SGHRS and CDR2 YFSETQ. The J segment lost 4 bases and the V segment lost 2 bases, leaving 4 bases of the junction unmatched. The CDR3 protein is CASSLQGGFTEAFF. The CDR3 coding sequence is TGCGCCAGCAGCTTACAGGGGGGATTCACTGAAGCTTTCTTT.

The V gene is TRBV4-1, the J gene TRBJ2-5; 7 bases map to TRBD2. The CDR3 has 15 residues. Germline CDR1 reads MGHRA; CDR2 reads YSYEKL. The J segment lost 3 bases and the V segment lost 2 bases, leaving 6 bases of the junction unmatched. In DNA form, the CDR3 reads TGCGCCAGCAGCCAAAAGGCTGCGGGGGAAGAGACCCAGTACTTC. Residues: CASSQKAAGEETQYF.

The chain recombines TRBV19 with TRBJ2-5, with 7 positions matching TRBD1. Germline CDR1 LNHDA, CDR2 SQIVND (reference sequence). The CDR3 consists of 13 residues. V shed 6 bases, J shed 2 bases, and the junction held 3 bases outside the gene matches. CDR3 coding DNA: TGTGCCAGTAGCCTGGGACAGCAAGAGACCCAGTACTTC. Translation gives CASSLGQQETQYF.

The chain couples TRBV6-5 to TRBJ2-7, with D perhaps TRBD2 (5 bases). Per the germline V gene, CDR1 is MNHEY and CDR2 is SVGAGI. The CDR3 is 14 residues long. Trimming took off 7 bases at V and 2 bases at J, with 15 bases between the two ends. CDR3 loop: CASNAGGPPYEQYF. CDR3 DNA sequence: TGTGCCAGCAACGCGGGCGGTCCCCCCTACGAGCAGTACTTC.

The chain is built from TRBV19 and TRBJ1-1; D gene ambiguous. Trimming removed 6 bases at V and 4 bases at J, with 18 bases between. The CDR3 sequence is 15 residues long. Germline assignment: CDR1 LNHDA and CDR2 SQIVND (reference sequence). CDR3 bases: TGTGCCAGTAGGCAAATTCATTACACGGGCACTGAAGCTTTCTTT. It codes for CASRQIHYTGTEAFF. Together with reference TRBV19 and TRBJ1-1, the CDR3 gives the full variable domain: DGGITQSPKYLFRKEGQNVTLSCEQNLNHDAMYWYRQDPGQGLRLIYYSQIVNDFQKGDIAEGYSVSREKKESFPLTVTSAQKNPTAFYLCASRQIHYTGTEAFFGQGTRLTVV.

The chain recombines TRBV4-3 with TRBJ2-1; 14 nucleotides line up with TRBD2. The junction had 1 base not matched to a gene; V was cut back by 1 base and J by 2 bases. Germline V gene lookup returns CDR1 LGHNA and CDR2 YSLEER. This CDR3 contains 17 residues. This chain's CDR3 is CASSQGTSGGPYNEQFF. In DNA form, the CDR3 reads TGCGCCAGCAGCCAAGGGACTAGCGGGGGGCCCTACAATGAGCAGTTCTTC.

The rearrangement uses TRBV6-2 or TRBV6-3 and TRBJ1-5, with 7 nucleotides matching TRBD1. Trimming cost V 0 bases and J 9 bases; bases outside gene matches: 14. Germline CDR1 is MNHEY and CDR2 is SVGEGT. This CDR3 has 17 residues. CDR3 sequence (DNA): TGTGCCAGCAGTTACTCTTCGACAGGGATTATTATGATGCCCCAGCATTTT. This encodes CASSYSSTGIIMMPQHF.

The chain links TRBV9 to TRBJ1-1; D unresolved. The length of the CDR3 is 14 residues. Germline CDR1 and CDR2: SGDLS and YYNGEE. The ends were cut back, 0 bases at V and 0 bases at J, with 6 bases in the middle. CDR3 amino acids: CASSVDAVNTEAFF. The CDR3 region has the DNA TGTGCCAGCAGCGTAGATGCGGTGAACACTGAAGCTTTCTTT.

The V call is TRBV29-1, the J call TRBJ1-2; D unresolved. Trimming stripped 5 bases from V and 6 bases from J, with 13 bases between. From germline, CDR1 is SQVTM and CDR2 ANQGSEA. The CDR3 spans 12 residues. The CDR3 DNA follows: TGCAGCGTTCCCCGGGGTGGCCATGGCTACACCTTC. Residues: CSVPRGGHGYTF. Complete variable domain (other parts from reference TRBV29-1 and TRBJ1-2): SAVISQKPSRDICQRGTSLTIQCQVDSQVTMMFWYRQQPGQSLTLIATANQGSEATYESGFVIDKFPISRPNLTFSTLTVSNMSPEDSSIYLCSVPRGGHGYTFGSGTRLTVV.

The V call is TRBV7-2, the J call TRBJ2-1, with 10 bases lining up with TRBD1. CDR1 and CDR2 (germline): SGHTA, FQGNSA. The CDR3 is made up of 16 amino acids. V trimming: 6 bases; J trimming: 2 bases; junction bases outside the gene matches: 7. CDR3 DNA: TGTGCCAGCAGTCAGACCGGGACAGGGGCCTACAATGAGCAGTTCTTC. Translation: CASSQTGTGAYNEQFF.

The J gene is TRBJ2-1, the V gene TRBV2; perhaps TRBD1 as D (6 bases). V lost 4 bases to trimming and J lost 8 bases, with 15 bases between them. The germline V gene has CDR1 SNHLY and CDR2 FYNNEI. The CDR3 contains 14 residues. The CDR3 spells CASSVDRLGDEQFF. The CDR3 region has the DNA TGTGCCAGCAGTGTAGACAGGTTAGGTGATGAGCAGTTCTTC.

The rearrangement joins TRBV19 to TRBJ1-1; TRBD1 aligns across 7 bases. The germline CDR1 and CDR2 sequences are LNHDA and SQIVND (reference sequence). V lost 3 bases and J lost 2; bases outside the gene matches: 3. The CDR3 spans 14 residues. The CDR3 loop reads CASSMGTVNTEAFF. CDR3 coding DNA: TGTGCCAGTAGTATGGGGACAGTCAACACTGAAGCTTTCTTT.

The CDR3 sequence: CASSRDRGPRGEQFF. The CDR3 coding sequence is TGTGCCAGCAGTCGGGACAGGGGTCCCCGAGGTGAGCAGTTCTTC. The chain employs TRBV2 and TRBJ2-1; 10 bases align to TRBD1. The CDR3 is 15 amino acids. Germline loops: CDR1 SNHLY, CDR2 FYNNEI. After removal of 5 bases from V and 9 bases from J, the junction contained 10 bases not matched to a gene.

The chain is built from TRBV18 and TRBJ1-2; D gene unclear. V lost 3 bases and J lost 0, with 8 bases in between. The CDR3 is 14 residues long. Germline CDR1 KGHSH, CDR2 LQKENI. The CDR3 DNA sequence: TGTGCCAGCTCACCCCAGGAAGCTAACTATGGCTACACCTTC. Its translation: CASSPQEANYGYTF.

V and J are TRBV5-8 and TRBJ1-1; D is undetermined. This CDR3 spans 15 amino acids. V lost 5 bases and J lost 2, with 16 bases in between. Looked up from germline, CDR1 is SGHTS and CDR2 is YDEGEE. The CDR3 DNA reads TGTGCCAGCAGGTCCGGGCCCGGGGTAAACACTGAAGCTTTCTTT. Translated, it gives CASRSGPGVNTEAFF.

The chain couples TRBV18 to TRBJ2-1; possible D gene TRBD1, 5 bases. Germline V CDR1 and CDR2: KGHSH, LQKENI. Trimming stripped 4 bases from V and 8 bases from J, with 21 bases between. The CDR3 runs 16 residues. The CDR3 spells CASSLWAQEIGDEQFF. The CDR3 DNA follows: TGTGCCAGCTCACTCTGGGCACAGGAGATTGGAGATGAGCAGTTCTTC.

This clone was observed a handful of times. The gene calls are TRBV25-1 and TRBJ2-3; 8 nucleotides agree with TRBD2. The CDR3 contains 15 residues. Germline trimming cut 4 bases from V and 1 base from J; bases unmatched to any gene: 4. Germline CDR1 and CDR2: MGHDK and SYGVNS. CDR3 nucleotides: TGTGCCAGCAGTGGAACTAGCGGAGGCACAGATACGCAGTATTTT. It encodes CASSGTSGGTDTQYF.

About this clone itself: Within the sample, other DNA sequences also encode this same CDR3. Here the CDR3 reads CASSLSGGNTEAFF. The CDR3, as DNA: TGTGCCAGCAGCTTATCGGGGGGGAACACTGAAGCTTTCTTT. The rearrangement joins TRBV11-3 to TRBJ1-1, with D perhaps matching TRBD1 (5 bases). Germline assignment: CDR1 SGHNT and CDR2 YENEEA. This CDR3 region has 14 residues. V was trimmed by 2 bases and J by 1 base, leaving 8 bases between them.